This T cell receptor beta chain was profiled in a study of technical replicates of blood from several donors. Clones were sequenced by immunoSEQ multiplex PCR, and TCRdb holds only the in-frame ones, with some missing. Among about 84,000 clones, approximately 97% were seen once, and the ten largest hold more than 0.15%. The CDR3 sequence is 16 residues long. V was clipped by 4 bases and J by 8 bases, with 24 bases between them. The germline CDR1 and CDR2 sequences are SGHRS and YFSETQ. This chain links TRBV5-1 with TRBJ1-2; D gene unclear. The receptor's source is a human donor in good health. Sequenced input: T cells isolated from PBMCs. DNA of the CDR3: TGCGCCAGCAGCCGTGAAATCACCGGAGGGAGCTGGGGCTACACCTTC. Its translation: CASSREITGGSWGYTF.